This is a list of T cell receptor beta chains from one sample in a study of shared clonotypes between healthy human individuals. Data came from immunoSEQ multiplex PCR; TCRdb stores just in-frame clones and leaves some out. The sample includes around 2.1 million clones, approximately 94% of them seen just once. Sequenced input: naive CD4+ T cells sorted from blood. Receptors were obtained from a man between 18 and 35 years old in good health. Both conserved end residues are part of each CDR3. A D gene is named only where the DNA matches it firmly. Clone size, where shown, is once, few, many, or a class for clones that have expanded.

d_call: TRBD1
j_call: TRBJ1-2
v_call: TRBV6-6
cdr3_length: 13
clone_size: few
cdr3_nt: TGTGCCAGCAGTTACACAGGGGGCTATGGCTACACCTTC
cdr3_aa: CASSYTGGYGYTF

d_call: -
j_call: TRBJ2-5
v_call: TRBV28
cdr3_length: 15
clone_size: -
cdr3_nt: TGTGCCAGCACGAAGGATAGGGGGGAAAGAGAGACCCAGTACTTC
cdr3_aa: CASTKDRGERETQYF

d_call: -
j_call: TRBJ2-3
v_call: TRBV11-2
cdr3_length: 14
clone_size: -
cdr3_nt: TGTGCCAGCAGCTTAGGACTAAACACAGATACGCAGTATTTT
cdr3_aa: CASSLGLNTDTQYF

d_call: TRBD1
j_call: TRBJ2-1
v_call: TRBV10-3
cdr3_length: 13
clone_size: -
cdr3_nt: TGTGCCGTACAGGGGATTCGCTACAATGAGCAGTTCTTC
cdr3_aa: CAVQGIRYNEQFF

d_call: TRBD2
j_call: TRBJ2-3
v_call: TRBV7-8
cdr3_length: 15
clone_size: -
cdr3_nt: TGTGCCAGCAGCTCAAGCGGGAGGATAGCAGATACGCAGTATTTT
cdr3_aa: CASSSSGRIADTQYF

d_call: -
j_call: TRBJ1-3
v_call: TRBV5-1
cdr3_length: 14
clone_size: -
cdr3_nt: TGCGCCAGCAGCTTGGAGGGGTCCGGAAACACCATATATTTT
cdr3_aa: CASSLEGSGNTIYF

d_call: -
j_call: TRBJ2-1
v_call: TRBV25-1
cdr3_length: 14
clone_size: once
cdr3_nt: TGTGCCAGCAGTGAATGGAGACAGAACAATGAGCAGTTCTTC
cdr3_aa: CASSEWRQNNEQFF

d_call: -
j_call: TRBJ1-2
v_call: TRBV28
cdr3_length: 13
clone_size: -
cdr3_nt: TGTGCCAGCAGTCTCAGGGGTCAATATGGCTACACCTTC
cdr3_aa: CASSLRGQYGYTF

d_call: -
j_call: TRBJ1-2
v_call: TRBV9
cdr3_length: 13
clone_size: -
cdr3_nt: TGTGCCAGCAGCGGGTACGTGGGGCAGGGCTACACCTTC
cdr3_aa: CASSGYVGQGYTF

d_call: -
j_call: TRBJ1-6
v_call: TRBV28
cdr3_length: 13
clone_size: once
cdr3_nt: TGTGCCAGCAATAGGAATGATAATTCACCCCTCCACTTT
cdr3_aa: CASNRNDNSPLHF

d_call: TRBD2
j_call: TRBJ2-5
v_call: TRBV7-9
cdr3_length: 14
clone_size: once
cdr3_nt: TGTGCCAGCAGGGCTAGCGGGGGCCAAGAGACCCAGTACTTC
cdr3_aa: CASRASGGQETQYF

d_call: -
j_call: TRBJ2-6
v_call: TRBV18
cdr3_length: 16
clone_size: -
cdr3_nt: TGTGCCAGCTCACCCCCCGTTGGCTCTGGGGCCAACGTCCTGACTTTC
cdr3_aa: CASSPPVGSGANVLTF

d_call: -
j_call: TRBJ1-5
v_call: TRBV28
cdr3_length: 14
clone_size: -
cdr3_nt: TGTGCCAGCAGTCTTGGGGGGGCAGTTCAGCCCCAGCATTTT
cdr3_aa: CASSLGGAVQPQHF

d_call: -
j_call: TRBJ2-7
v_call: TRBV7-2
cdr3_length: 13
clone_size: once
cdr3_nt: TGTGCCAGCAGCCTAAGAAAAGGGATCGAGCAGTACTTC
cdr3_aa: CASSLRKGIEQYF

d_call: TRBD1
j_call: TRBJ1-2
v_call: TRBV9
cdr3_length: 14
clone_size: -
cdr3_nt: TGTGCCAGCAGCGTCGAGGGGGCTGGTTATGGCTACACCTTC
cdr3_aa: CASSVEGAGYGYTF

d_call: -
j_call: TRBJ2-2
v_call: TRBV9
cdr3_length: 14
clone_size: -
cdr3_nt: TGTGCCAGCAGCGTGGTTCAAAACACCGGGGAGCTGTTTTTT
cdr3_aa: CASSVVQNTGELFF

d_call: TRBD1
j_call: TRBJ1-2
v_call: TRBV6-5
cdr3_length: 15
clone_size: -
cdr3_nt: TGTGCCAGCAGTTACTCGGGCGAGGGGACAGGCGGCTACACCTTC
cdr3_aa: CASSYSGEGTGGYTF

d_call: -
j_call: TRBJ2-7
v_call: TRBV5-5
cdr3_length: 14
clone_size: -
cdr3_nt: TGTGCCAGCAGCTTTACCAGCAGCTCCTACGAGCAGTACTTC
cdr3_aa: CASSFTSSSYEQYF

d_call: -
j_call: TRBJ2-2
v_call: TRBV7-9
cdr3_length: 14
clone_size: -
cdr3_nt: TGTGCCAGCAGCAGGGACGGGAACACCGGGGAGCTGTTTTTT
cdr3_aa: CASSRDGNTGELFF

d_call: -
j_call: TRBJ1-4
v_call: TRBV7-2
cdr3_length: 13
clone_size: -
cdr3_nt: TGTGCCAGCAGCCGGGGATCGGAGGAAAAACTGTTTTTT
cdr3_aa: CASSRGSEEKLFF

d_call: -
j_call: TRBJ2-7
v_call: TRBV5-1
cdr3_length: 15
clone_size: -
cdr3_nt: TGCGCCAGCAGCTCCGATGGGGGTTCTTCCTACGAGCAGTACTTC
cdr3_aa: CASSSDGGSSYEQYF

d_call: -
j_call: TRBJ2-5
v_call: TRBV5-6
cdr3_length: 15
clone_size: -
cdr3_nt: TGTGCCAGCAGCTTGACGGCAACCCGGTGGGAGACCCAGTACTTC
cdr3_aa: CASSLTATRWETQYF

d_call: -
j_call: TRBJ1-2
v_call: TRBV28
cdr3_length: 15
clone_size: -
cdr3_nt: TGTGCCAGCAGTTTTTTCCTGGACGGGTTAAGAGGCTACACCTTC
cdr3_aa: CASSFFLDGLRGYTF

d_call: -
j_call: TRBJ1-1
v_call: TRBV30
cdr3_length: 13
clone_size: -
cdr3_nt: TGTGCCCGCCCCGGAGGGGGGAACACTGAAGCTTTCTTT
cdr3_aa: CARPGGGNTEAFF

d_call: -
j_call: TRBJ2-7
v_call: TRBV5-1
cdr3_length: 13
clone_size: -
cdr3_nt: TGCGCCAGCAGCTTCGACAGAACCTACGAGCAGTACTTC
cdr3_aa: CASSFDRTYEQYF

d_call: TRBD2
j_call: TRBJ2-5
v_call: TRBV5-4
cdr3_length: 17
clone_size: -
cdr3_nt: TGTGCCAGCAGCTTACCCGGGACTAGCGGGACTGGAGAGACCCAGTACTTC
cdr3_aa: CASSLPGTSGTGETQYF

d_call: -
j_call: TRBJ1-5
v_call: TRBV7-8
cdr3_length: 15
clone_size: -
cdr3_nt: TGTGCCAGCAGCTTAGGTCAGGGGAGGGGACAGCCCCAGCATTTT
cdr3_aa: CASSLGQGRGQPQHF